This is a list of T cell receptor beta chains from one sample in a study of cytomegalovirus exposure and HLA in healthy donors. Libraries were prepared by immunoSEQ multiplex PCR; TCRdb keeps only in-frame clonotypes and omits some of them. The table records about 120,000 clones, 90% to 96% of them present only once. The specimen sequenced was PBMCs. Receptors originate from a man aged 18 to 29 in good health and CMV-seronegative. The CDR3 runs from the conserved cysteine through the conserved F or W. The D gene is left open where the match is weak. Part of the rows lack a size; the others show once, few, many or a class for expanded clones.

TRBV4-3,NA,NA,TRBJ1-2,TGCGCCAGCAGCCAAGATCTAACAAGCGGGGGCTACACCTTC,CASSQDLTSGGYTF
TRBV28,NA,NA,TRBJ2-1,TGTGCCAGCAGTTTTGGAGGATCCTACAATGAGCAGTTCTTC,CASSFGGSYNEQFF
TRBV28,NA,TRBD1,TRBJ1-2,TGTGCCAGCAGTTTCCAGGGGGGCTATGGCTACACCTTC,CASSFQGGYGYTF
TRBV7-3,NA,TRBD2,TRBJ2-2,TGTGCCAGCAGCTTAGGTTGGACTAGCGGGAGGGCCGCCGGGGAGCTGTTTTTT,CASSLGWTSGRAAGELFF
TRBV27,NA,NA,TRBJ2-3,TGTGCCAGCAGATCACTAGGCACAGATACGCAGTATTTT,CASRSLGTDTQYF
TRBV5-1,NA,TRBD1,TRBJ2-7,TGCGCCAGCAGCCTACAACAGACAGGGGGCAGGTTTAACGAGCAGTACTTC,CASSLQQTGGRFNEQYF
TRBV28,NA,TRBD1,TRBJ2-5,TGTGCCAGCAGTCCCCGACAGGGATGGGAAGAGACCCAGTACTTC,CASSPRQGWEETQYF
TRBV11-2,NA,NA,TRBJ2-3,TGTGCCAGCAGCTTAGATTGGGGCTTTAGGGATACGCAGTATTTT,CASSLDWGFRDTQYF
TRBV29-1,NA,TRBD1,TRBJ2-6,TGCAGCGTTGCCGGGACAGGGGTATCTGGGGCCAACGTCCTGACTTTC,CSVAGTGVSGANVLTF
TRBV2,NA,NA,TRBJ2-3,TGTGCCAGCAGCTTTGCAGATACGCAGTATTTT,CASSFADTQYF
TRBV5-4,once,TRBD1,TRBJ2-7,TGTGCCAGCAGCTTGCCGGGACAGGGTAGCTACGAGCAGTACTTC,CASSLPGQGSYEQYF
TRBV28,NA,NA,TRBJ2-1,TGTGCCAGCAGTGGCAGGGGCGACTACAATGAGCAGTTCTTC,CASSGRGDYNEQFF
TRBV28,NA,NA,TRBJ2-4,TGTGCCAGCAGTTTAGGAGGGGGCCGGACCAAAAACATTCAGTACTTC,CASSLGGGRTKNIQYF
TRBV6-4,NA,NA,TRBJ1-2,TGTGCCAGCAGTGACGCGTATGGCTACACCTTC,CASSDAYGYTF
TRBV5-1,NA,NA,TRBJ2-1,TGCGCCAGCAGCCAGCGACCCAGAAGCTCCTACAATGAGCAGTTCTTC,CASSQRPRSSYNEQFF
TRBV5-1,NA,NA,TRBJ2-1,TGCGCCAGCAGCTTGGGCTGGGAGGAGCAGTTCTTC,CASSLGWEEQFF
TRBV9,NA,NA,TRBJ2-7,TGTGCCAGCAGCGTCGGCTCTTCGGGCGAGCAGTACTTC,CASSVGSSGEQYF
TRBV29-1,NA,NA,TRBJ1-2,TGCAGCGTTGAAGATTTAGCAGCTAACTATGGCTACACCTTC,CSVEDLAANYGYTF